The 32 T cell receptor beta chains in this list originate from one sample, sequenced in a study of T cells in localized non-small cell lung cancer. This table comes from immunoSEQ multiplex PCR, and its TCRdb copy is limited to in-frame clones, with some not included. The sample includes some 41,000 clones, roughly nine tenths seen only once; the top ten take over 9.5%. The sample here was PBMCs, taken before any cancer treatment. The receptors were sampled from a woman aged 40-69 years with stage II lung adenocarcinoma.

The CDR3 spells CASSSRRNTIYF. CDR3 coding DNA: TGTGCCAGCAGCTCCCGGAGGAACACCATATATTTT. The chain links TRBV13 to TRBJ1-3; D is unresolved. The CDR3 runs to 12 residues. V shed 4 bases and J shed 7 bases, with 8 bases lying between them. CDR1 and CDR2 from the germline V gene are PRHDT and FYEKMQ (reference sequence).

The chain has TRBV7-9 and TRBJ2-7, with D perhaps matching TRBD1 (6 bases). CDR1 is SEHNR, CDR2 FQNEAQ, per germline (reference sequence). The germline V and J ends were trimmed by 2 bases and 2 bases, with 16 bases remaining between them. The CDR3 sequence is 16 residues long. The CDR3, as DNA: TGTGCCAGCAGCTTATCCACAGGGAGAGGCCCCTACGAGCAGTACTTC. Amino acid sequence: CASSLSTGRGPYEQYF.

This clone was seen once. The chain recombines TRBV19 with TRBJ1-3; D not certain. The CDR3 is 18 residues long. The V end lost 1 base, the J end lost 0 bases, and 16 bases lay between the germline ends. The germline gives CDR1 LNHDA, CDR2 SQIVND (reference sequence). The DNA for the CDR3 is TGTGCCAGTAGTATAGGAGTCGCAGACTTCTACTCTGGAAACACCATATATTTT. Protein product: CASSIGVADFYSGNTIYF.

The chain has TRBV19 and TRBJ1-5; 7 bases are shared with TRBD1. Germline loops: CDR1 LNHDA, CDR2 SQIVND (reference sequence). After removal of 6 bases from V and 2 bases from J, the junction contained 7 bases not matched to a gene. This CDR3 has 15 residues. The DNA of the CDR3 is TGTGCCAGTAGGGAACAGGGGTTGGGCAATCAGCCCCAGCATTTT. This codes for CASREQGLGNQPQHF.

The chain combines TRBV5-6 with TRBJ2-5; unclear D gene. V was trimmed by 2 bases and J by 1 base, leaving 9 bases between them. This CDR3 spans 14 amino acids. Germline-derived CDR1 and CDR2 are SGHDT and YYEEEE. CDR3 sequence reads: CASSLGPGQETQYF. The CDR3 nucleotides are TGTGCCAGCAGCTTAGGCCCTGGCCAAGAGACCCAGTACTTC. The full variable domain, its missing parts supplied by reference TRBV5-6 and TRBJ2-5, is DAGVTQSPTHLIKTRGQQVTLRCSPKSGHDTVSWYQQALGQGPQFIFQYYEEEERQRGNFPDRFSGHQFPNYSSELNVNALLLGDSALYLCASSLGPGQETQYFGPGTRLLVL.

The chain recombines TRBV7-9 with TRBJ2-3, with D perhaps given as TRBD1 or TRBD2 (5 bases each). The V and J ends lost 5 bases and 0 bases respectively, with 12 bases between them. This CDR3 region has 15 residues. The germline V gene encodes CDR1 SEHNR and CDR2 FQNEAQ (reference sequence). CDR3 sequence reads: CASSSRGMSTDTQYF. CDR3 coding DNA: TGTGCCAGCAGCAGCCGGGGCATGAGCACAGATACGCAGTATTTT.

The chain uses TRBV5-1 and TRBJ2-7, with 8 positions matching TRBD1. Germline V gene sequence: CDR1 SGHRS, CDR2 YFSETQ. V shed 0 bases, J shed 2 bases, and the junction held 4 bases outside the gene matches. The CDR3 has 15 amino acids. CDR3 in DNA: TGCGCCAGCAGCTTGGAGGGGACAGGTCCCTACGAGCAGTACTTC. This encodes CASSLEGTGPYEQYF.

The CDR3 bases are TGTGCCAGCAGCTTTCTGACTAGCTCCAATGAGCAGTTCTTC. Its translation: CASSFLTSSNEQFF. The V gene is TRBV9, the J gene TRBJ2-1, with 7 bases lining up with TRBD2. This CDR3 is 14 amino acids long. Germline values: CDR1 SGDLS, CDR2 YYNGEE. V lost 4 bases and J lost 6; bases outside the gene matches: 7.

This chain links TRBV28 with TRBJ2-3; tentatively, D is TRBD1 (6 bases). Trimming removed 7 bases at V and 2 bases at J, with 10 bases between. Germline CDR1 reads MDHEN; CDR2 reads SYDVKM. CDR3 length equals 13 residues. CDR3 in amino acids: CASKQGYTDTQYF. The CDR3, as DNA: TGTGCCAGCAAACAGGGCTACACAGATACGCAGTATTTT.

The CDR3: CASNPGGDYGYTF. CDR3 coding DNA: TGTGCCAGCAATCCAGGGGGCGACTATGGCTACACCTTC. The rearrangement joins TRBV28 to TRBJ1-2; TRBD1 matches at 8 bases. The CDR3 extends over 13 amino acids. Germline V lookup: CDR1 MDHEN, CDR2 SYDVKM. V was pared by 7 bases and J by 3 bases, with 4 bases of the junction left unmatched.

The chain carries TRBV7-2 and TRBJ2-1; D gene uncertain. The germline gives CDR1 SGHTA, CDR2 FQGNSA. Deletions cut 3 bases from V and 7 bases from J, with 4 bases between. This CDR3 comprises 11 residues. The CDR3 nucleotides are TGTGCCAGCAGCTTTCAGAATGAGCAGTTCTTC. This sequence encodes CASSFQNEQFF.

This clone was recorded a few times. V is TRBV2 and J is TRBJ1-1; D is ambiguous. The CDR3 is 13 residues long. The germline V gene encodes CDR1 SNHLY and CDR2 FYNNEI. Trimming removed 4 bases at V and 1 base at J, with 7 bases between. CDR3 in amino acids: CASSVLSNTEAFF. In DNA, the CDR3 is TGTGCCAGCAGTGTTCTGTCGAACACTGAAGCTTTCTTT.

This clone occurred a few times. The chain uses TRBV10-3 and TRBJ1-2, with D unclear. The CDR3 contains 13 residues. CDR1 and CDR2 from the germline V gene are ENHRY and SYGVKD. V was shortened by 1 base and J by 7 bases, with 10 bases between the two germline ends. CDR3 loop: CAISEFSEAGYTF. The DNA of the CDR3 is TGTGCCATCAGTGAGTTCTCAGAGGCTGGCTACACCTTC.

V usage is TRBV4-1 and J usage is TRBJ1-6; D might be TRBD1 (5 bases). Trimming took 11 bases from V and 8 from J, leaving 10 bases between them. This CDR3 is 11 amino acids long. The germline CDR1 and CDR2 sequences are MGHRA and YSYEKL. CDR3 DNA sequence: TGCGCCTTTGGGGGGGATTCACCCCTCCACTTT. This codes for CAFGGDSPLHF.

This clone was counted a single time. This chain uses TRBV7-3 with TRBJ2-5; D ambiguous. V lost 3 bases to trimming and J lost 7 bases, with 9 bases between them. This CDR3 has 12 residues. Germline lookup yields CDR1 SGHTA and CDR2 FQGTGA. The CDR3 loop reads CASSFPGGTQYF. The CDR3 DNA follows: TGTGCCAGCAGCTTCCCCGGTGGGACCCAGTACTTC.

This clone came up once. CDR3 nucleotides: TGTGCCAGTAGTATACCCGGAGGGGCTAGCACAGATACGCAGTATTTT. It encodes CASSIPGGASTDTQYF. The chain joins TRBV19 to TRBJ2-3; weak D call: TRBD2 (6 bases). This CDR3 comprises 16 residues. The germline V gene encodes CDR1 LNHDA and CDR2 SQIVND (reference sequence). V was clipped by 2 bases and J by 0 bases, with 12 bases between them.

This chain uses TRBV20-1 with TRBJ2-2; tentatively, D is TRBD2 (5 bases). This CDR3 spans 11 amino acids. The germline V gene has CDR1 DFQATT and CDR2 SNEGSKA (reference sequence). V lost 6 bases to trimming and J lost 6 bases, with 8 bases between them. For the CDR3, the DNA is TGCAGTGCCGAGGGAGCCGGGGAGCTGTTTTTT. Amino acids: CSAEGAGELFF.

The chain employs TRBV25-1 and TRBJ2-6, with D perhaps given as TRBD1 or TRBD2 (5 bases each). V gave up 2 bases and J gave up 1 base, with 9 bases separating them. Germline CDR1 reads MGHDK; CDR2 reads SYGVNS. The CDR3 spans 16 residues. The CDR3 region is CASSELGGSGANVLTF. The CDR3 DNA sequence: TGTGCCAGCAGTGAACTTGGGGGATCTGGGGCCAACGTCCTGACTTTC.

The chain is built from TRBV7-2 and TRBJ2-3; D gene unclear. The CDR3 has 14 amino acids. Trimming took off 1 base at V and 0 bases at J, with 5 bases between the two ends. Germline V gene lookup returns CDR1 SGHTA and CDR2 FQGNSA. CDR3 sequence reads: CASSLVGSTDTQYF. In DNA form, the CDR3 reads TGTGCCAGCAGCTTAGTGGGGAGCACAGATACGCAGTATTTT.

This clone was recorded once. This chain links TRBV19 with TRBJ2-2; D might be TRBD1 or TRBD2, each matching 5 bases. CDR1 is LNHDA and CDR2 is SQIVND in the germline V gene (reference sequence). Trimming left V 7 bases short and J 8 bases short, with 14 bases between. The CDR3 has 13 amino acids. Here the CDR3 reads CASTGPQRGELFF. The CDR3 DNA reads TGTGCCAGTACGGGACCTCAACGGGGGGAGCTGTTTTTT.

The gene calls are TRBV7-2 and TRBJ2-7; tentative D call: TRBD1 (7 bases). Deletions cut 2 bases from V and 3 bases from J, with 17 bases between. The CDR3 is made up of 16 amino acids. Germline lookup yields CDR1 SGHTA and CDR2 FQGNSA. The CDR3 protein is CASSLMEGQSFYEQYF. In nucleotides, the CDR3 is TGTGCCAGCAGCTTAATGGAGGGACAGAGTTTCTACGAGCAGTACTTC.

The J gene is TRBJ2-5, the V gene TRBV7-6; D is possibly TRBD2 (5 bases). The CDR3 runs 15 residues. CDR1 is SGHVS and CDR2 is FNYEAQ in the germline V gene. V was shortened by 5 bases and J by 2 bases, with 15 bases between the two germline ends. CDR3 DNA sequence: TGTGCCAGCAGCCGCGGGTTGGTAGGACAAGAGACCCAGTACTTC. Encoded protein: CASSRGLVGQETQYF.

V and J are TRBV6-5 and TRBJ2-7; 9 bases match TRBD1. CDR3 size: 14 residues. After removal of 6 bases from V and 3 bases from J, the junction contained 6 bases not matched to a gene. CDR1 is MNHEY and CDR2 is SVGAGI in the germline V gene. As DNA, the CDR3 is TGTGCCAGCAGCTCGACAGGGGGAAGCTACGAGCAGTACTTC. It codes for CASSSTGGSYEQYF.

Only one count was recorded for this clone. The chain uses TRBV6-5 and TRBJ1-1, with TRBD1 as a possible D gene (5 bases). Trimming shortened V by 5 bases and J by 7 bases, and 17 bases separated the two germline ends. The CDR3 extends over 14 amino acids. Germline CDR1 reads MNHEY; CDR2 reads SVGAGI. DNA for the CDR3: TGTGCCAGCAGTGTAACCGGCAGGGTAGGTGAAGCTTTCTTT. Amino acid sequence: CASSVTGRVGEAFF.

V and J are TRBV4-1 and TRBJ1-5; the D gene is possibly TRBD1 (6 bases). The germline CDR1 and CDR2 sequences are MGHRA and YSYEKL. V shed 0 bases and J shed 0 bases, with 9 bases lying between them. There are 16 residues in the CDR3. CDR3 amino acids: CASSQEGAYSNQPQHF. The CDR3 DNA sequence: TGCGCCAGCAGCCAAGAGGGGGCGTATAGCAATCAGCCCCAGCATTTT.

CDR3 region: CASSLVLTGANVLTF. CDR3 nucleotides: TGCGCCAGCAGCTTGGTTCTCACTGGGGCCAACGTCCTGACTTTC. The chain joins TRBV5-1 to TRBJ2-6; D is unclear. The V gene's germline CDR1 is SGHRS and CDR2 YFSETQ. The CDR3 contains 15 residues. Trimming took off 0 bases at V and 2 bases at J, with 6 bases between the two ends.

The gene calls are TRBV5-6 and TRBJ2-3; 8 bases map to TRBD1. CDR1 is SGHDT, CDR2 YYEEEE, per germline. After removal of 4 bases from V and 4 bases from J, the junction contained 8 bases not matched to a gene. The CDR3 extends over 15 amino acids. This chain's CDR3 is CASSLGQGGPDTQYF. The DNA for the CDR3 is TGTGCCAGCAGCCTCGGACAGGGAGGACCAGATACGCAGTATTTT.

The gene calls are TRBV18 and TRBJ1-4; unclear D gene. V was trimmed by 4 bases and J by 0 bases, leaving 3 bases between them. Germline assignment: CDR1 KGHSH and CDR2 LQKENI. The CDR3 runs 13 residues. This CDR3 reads CASSLATNEKLFF. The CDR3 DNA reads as TGTGCCAGCTCACTTGCAACTAATGAAAAACTGTTTTTT.

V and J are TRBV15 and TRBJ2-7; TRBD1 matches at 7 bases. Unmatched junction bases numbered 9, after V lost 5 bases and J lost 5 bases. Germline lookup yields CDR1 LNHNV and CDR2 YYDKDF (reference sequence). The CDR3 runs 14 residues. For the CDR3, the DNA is TGTGCCACCAGCTACTCTCGACAGGGCAACGAGCAGTACTTC. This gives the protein CATSYSRQGNEQYF.

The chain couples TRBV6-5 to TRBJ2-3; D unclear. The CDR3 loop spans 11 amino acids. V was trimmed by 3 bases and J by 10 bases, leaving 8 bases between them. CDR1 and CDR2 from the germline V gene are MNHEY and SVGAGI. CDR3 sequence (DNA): TGTGCCAGCAGTTATAGAGGCGCGCAGTATTTT. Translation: CASSYRGAQYF.

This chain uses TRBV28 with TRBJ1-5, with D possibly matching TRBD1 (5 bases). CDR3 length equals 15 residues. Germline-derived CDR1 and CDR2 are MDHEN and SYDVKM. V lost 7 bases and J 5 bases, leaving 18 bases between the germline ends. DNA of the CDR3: TGTGCCAGCACCATCAGGGCCACCGGCGATCAGCCCCAGCATTTT. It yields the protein CASTIRATGDQPQHF. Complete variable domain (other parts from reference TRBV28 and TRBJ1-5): DVKVTQSSRYLVKRTGEKVFLECVQDMDHENMFWYRQDPGLGLRLIYFSYDVKMKEKGDIPEGYSVSREKKERFSLILESASTNQTSMYLCASTIRATGDQPQHFGDGTRLSIL.

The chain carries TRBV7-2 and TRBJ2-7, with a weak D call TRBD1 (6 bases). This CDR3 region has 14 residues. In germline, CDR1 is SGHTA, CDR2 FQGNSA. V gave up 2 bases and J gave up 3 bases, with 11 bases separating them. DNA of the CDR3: TGTGCCAGCAGCTTAAACAGGGATATCTACGAGCAGTACTTC. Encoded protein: CASSLNRDIYEQYF.